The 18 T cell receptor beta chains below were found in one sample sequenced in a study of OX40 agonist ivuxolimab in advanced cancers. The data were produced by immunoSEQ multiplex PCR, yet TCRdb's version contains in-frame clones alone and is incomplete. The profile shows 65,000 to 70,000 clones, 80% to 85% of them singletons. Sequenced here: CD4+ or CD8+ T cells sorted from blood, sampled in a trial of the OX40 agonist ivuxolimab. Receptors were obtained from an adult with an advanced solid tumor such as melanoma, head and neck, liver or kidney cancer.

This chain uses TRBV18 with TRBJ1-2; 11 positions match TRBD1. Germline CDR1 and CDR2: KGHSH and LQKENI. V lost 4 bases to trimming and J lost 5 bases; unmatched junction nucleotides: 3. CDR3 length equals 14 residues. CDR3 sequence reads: CASSRDRGEYGYTF. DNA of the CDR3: TGTGCCAGCTCACGGGACAGGGGGGAATATGGCTACACCTTC.

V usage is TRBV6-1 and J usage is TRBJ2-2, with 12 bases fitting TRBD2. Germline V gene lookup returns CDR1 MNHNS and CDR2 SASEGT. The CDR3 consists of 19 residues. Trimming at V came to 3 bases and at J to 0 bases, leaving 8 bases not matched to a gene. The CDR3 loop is CASSERGTSGPTNTGELFF. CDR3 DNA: TGTGCCAGCAGTGAGCGGGGGACTAGCGGGCCTACGAACACCGGGGAGCTGTTTTTT.

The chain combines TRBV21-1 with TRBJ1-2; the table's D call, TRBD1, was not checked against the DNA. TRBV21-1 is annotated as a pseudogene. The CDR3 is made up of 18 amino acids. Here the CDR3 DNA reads TGTGCCAGCAGCACATACGGGGGCGTGAAGGACAGGGACTATGGCTACACCTTC. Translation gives CASSTYGGVKDRDYGYTF.

CDR3 in DNA: TGCGCCAGCAGCCCGGCGGGACTAGCGGGGTCCTACGAGCAGTACTTC. This translates into CASSPAGLAGSYEQYF. The rearrangement uses TRBV5-1 and TRBJ2-7; 13 nucleotides line up with TRBD2. With V trimmed by 4 bases and J by 1 base, 5 bases remained unmatched. The CDR3 is made up of 16 amino acids. The germline V gene encodes CDR1 SGHRS and CDR2 YFSETQ.

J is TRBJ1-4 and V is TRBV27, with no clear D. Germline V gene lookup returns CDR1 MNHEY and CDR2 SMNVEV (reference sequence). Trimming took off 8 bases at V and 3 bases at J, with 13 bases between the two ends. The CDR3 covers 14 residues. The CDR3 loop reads CASCARYPNEKLFF. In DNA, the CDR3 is TGTGCCAGCTGTGCTAGGTACCCTAATGAAAAACTGTTTTTT.

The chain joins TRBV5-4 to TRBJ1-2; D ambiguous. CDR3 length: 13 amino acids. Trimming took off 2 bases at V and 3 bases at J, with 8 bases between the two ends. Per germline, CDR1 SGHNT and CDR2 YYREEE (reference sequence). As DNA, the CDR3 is TGTGCCAGCAGCTTAATCGGAGACTATGGCTACACCTTC. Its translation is CASSLIGDYGYTF.

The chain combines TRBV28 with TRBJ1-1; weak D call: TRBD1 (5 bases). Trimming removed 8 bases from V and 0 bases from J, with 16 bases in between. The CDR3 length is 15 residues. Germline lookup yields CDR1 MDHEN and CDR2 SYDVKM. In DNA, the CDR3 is TGTGCCAGCCGAATACCGGGACTCATGAACACTGAAGCTTTCTTT. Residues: CASRIPGLMNTEAFF.

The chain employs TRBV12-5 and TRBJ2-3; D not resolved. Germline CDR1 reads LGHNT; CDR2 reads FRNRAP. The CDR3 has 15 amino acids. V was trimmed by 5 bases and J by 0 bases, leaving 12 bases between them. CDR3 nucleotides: TGTGCTAGTGGTCCGACGGAGATTAGCACAGATACGCAGTATTTT. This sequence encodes CASGPTEISTDTQYF.

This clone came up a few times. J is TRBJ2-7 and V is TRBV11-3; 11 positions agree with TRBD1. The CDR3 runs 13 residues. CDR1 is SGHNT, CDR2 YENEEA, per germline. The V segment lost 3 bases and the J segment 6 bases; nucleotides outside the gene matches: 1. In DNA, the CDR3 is TGTGCCAGCAGCTTGGGACAGGGGGGCGAGCAGTACTTC. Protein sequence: CASSLGQGGEQYF.

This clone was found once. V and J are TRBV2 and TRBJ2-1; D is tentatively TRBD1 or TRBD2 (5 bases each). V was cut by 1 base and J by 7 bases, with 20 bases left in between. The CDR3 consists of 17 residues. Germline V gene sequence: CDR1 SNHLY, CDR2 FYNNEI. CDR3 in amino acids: CASSEDGGLRDANEQFF. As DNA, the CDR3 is TGTGCCAGCAGTGAAGATGGGGGTCTCCGGGACGCAAATGAGCAGTTCTTC.

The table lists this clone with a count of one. The CDR3 protein is CASSGTGGTGELFF. CDR3 nucleotide sequence: TGTGCCAGCTCGGGGACAGGGGGAACCGGGGAGCTGTTTTTT. The chain combines TRBV6-1 with TRBJ2-2; 11 bases match TRBD1. J gave up 5 bases and V 8 bases, and 4 bases lay outside the gene matches. The CDR3 has 14 residues. The germline gives CDR1 MNHNS, CDR2 SASEGT.

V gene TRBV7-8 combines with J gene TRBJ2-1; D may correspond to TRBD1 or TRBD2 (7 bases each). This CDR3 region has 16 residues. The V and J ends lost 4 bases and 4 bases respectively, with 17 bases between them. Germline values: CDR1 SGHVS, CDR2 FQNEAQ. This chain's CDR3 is CASSSAGAGGYNEQFF. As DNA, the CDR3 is TGTGCCAGCAGCTCCGCGGGGGCAGGGGGGTACAATGAGCAGTTCTTC.

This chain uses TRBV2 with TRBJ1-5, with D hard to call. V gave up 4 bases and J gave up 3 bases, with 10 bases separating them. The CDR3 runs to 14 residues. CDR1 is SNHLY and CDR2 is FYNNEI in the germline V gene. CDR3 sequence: CASSVTLTNQPQHF. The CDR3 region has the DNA TGTGCCAGCAGTGTTACACTGACCAATCAGCCCCAGCATTTT.

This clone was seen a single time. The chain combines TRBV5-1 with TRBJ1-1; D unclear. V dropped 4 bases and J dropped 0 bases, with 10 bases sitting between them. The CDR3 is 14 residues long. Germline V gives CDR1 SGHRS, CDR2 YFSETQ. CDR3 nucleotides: TGCGCCAGCAGCCTGGGGTGGATGAACACTGAAGCTTTCTTT. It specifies CASSLGWMNTEAFF.

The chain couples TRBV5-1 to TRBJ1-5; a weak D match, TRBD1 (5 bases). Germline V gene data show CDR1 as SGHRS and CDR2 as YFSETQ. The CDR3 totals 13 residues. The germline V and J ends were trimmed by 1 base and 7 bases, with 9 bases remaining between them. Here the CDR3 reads CASSLLGPQPQHF. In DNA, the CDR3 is TGCGCCAGCAGCTTGTTGGGGCCACAGCCCCAGCATTTT.

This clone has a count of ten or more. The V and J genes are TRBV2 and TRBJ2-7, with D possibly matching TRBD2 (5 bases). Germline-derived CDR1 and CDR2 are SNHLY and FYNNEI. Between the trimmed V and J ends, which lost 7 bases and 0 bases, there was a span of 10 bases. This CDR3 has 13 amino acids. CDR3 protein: CASIRDYSYEQYV. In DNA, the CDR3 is TGTGCCAGCATCCGGGATTACTCCTACGAGCAGTACGTC.

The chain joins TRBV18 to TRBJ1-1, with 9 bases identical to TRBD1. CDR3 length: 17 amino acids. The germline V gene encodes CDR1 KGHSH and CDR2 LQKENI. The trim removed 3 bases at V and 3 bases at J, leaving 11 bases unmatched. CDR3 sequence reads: CASSPQTGGNSDTEAFF. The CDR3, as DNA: TGTGCCAGCTCACCTCAGACAGGGGGGAATTCGGACACTGAAGCTTTCTTT.

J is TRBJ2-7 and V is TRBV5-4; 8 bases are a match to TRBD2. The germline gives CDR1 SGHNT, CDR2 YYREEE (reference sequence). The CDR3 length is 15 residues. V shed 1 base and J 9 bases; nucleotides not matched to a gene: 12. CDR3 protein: CASSLRSGRDYSQYF. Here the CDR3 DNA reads TGTGCCAGCAGCTTGCGGAGCGGGAGAGACTATTCGCAGTACTTC.